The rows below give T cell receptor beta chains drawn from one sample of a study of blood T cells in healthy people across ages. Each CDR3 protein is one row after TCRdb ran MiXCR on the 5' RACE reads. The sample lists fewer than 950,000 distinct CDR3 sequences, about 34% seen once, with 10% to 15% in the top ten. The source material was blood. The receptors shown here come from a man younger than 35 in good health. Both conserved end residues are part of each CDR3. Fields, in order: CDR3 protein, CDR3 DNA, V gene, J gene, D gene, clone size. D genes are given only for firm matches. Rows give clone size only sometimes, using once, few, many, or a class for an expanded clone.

cdr3_aa: CASSFLTGETQYF; cdr3_nt: TGTGCCAGCAGTTTCCTGACAGGGGAGACCCAGTACTTC; v_call: TRBV6-2/TRBV6-3; j_call: TRBJ2-5; d_call: TRBD1; clone_size: NA
cdr3_aa: CSVVGGPLETQYF; cdr3_nt: TGCAGCGTTGTTGGGGGGCCCTTAGAGACCCAGTACTTC; v_call: TRBV29-1; j_call: TRBJ2-5; d_call: NA; clone_size: many
cdr3_aa: CSARAPTRGNVYGYTF; cdr3_nt: TGCAGTGCTAGAGCCCCAACGAGGGGGAATGTCTATGGCTACACCTTC; v_call: TRBV20-1; j_call: TRBJ1-2; d_call: NA; clone_size: few
cdr3_aa: CASSLGRPNGITGELFF; cdr3_nt: TGTGCCAGCAGTTTGGGGCGGCCTAACGGCATAACCGGGGAGCTGTTTTTT; v_call: TRBV12-3/TRBV12-4; j_call: TRBJ2-2; d_call: NA; clone_size: once
cdr3_aa: CASGLVTQASDIGELFF; cdr3_nt: TGTGCTAGTGGTTTGGTAACCCAGGCCAGCGATATCGGGGAGCTGTTTTTT; v_call: TRBV12-5; j_call: TRBJ2-2; d_call: NA; clone_size: NA
cdr3_aa: CASTPGKGATTYEQYF; cdr3_nt: TGTGCCAGTACTCCAGGAAAGGGGGCCACCACCTACGAGCAGTACTTC; v_call: TRBV19; j_call: TRBJ2-7; d_call: TRBD1; clone_size: NA
cdr3_aa: CASSQRGVSYNEQFF; cdr3_nt: TGTGCCAGCAGTCAGCGGGGGGTCTCCTACAATGAGCAGTTCTTC; v_call: TRBV12-3/TRBV12-4; j_call: TRBJ2-1; d_call: TRBD2; clone_size: NA
cdr3_aa: CSATTGLAGKETQYF; cdr3_nt: TGCAGTGCTACTACCGGACTAGCGGGGAAAGAGACCCAGTACTTC; v_call: TRBV20-1; j_call: TRBJ2-5; d_call: TRBD2; clone_size: NA
cdr3_aa: CASGLVKWRQGPATNKKLFF; cdr3_nt: TGTGCTAGTGGTTTGGTAAAGTGGCGACAGGGCCCTGCAACTAATAAAAAACTGTTTTTT; v_call: TRBV12-5; j_call: TRBJ1-4; d_call: TRBD1; clone_size: NA
cdr3_aa: CASSYDFANTGELFF; cdr3_nt: TGTGCCAGCAGTTACGACTTTGCCAACACCGGGGAGCTGTTTTTT; v_call: TRBV6-2/TRBV6-3; j_call: TRBJ2-2; d_call: NA; clone_size: NA
cdr3_aa: CSVFGQGAYNEQFF; cdr3_nt: TGCAGTGTTTTCGGACAGGGGGCATACAATGAGCAGTTCTTC; v_call: TRBV20-1; j_call: TRBJ2-1; d_call: TRBD1; clone_size: NA
cdr3_aa: CASSFGLAGGLYNEQFF; cdr3_nt: TGTGCCAGCAGCTTCGGACTAGCGGGGGGGCTCTACAATGAGCAGTTCTTC; v_call: TRBV7-9; j_call: TRBJ2-1; d_call: TRBD2; clone_size: NA
cdr3_aa: CASSLIYTLNSDYGYTF; cdr3_nt: TGTGCCAGCAGCTTAATCTACACGTTGAACAGCGACTATGGCTACACCTTC; v_call: TRBV7-2; j_call: TRBJ1-2; d_call: NA; clone_size: many
cdr3_aa: CAISGGDREYYGYTF; cdr3_nt: TGTGCCATCAGTGGTGGGGACAGGGAGTACTATGGCTACACCTTC; v_call: TRBV10-3; j_call: TRBJ1-2; d_call: TRBD1; clone_size: few
cdr3_aa: CASSPAPGHYNEQFF; cdr3_nt: TGTGCCAGCAGCCCGGCGCCGGGACATTACAATGAGCAGTTCTTC; v_call: TRBV3-1; j_call: TRBJ2-1; d_call: NA; clone_size: few
cdr3_aa: CSVEYTPPYNEQFF; cdr3_nt: TGCAGCGTGGAGTATACACCGCCCTACAATGAGCAGTTCTTC; v_call: TRBV29-1; j_call: TRBJ2-1; d_call: NA; clone_size: many
cdr3_aa: CASSITARTLTYEQYF; cdr3_nt: TGTGCCAGCAGTATCACTGCCAGGACACTGACCTACGAGCAGTACTTC; v_call: TRBV7-2; j_call: TRBJ2-7; d_call: NA; clone_size: NA
cdr3_aa: CASSLVAGPQGNEQFF; cdr3_nt: TGCGCCAGCAGCTTGGTCGCGGGGCCTCAAGGCAATGAGCAGTTCTTC; v_call: TRBV5-1; j_call: TRBJ2-1; d_call: NA; clone_size: few
cdr3_aa: CASSQGTDQPQHF; cdr3_nt: TGTGCCAGCAGCCAAGGGACAGATCAGCCCCAGCATTTT; v_call: TRBV7-3; j_call: TRBJ1-5; d_call: TRBD1; clone_size: NA
cdr3_aa: CASSPTGTAQAFF; cdr3_nt: TGTGCCAGCAGCCCCACCGGAACGGCTCAAGCTTTCTTT; v_call: TRBV7-8; j_call: TRBJ1-1; d_call: NA; clone_size: NA
cdr3_aa: CASRATYSGGTTYNEQFF; cdr3_nt: TGTGCCAGCAGGGCCACATATAGCGGGGGGACCACCTACAATGAGCAGTTCTTC; v_call: TRBV12-3/TRBV12-4; j_call: TRBJ2-1; d_call: TRBD2; clone_size: many
cdr3_aa: CASSLSSGGPQETQYF; cdr3_nt: TGTGCCAGCAGTTTATCAAGCGGGGGACCCCAAGAGACCCAGTACTTC; v_call: TRBV12-3/TRBV12-4; j_call: TRBJ2-5; d_call: TRBD2; clone_size: many
cdr3_aa: CASTTSGGRTNNEQFF; cdr3_nt: TGCGCCAGCACCACTTCGGGGGGCAGAACCAACAATGAGCAGTTCTTC; v_call: TRBV5-1; j_call: TRBJ2-1; d_call: NA; clone_size: NA
cdr3_aa: CSASSGGLAGVSDTQYF; cdr3_nt: TGCAGTGCTAGTTCGGGAGGACTAGCGGGAGTTTCTGATACGCAGTATTTT; v_call: TRBV20-1; j_call: TRBJ2-3; d_call: TRBD2; clone_size: NA
cdr3_aa: CASRSPDALGEQYF; cdr3_nt: TGTGCCAGCAGGTCGCCGGATGCCCTGGGTGAGCAGTACTTC; v_call: TRBV2; j_call: TRBJ2-5; d_call: NA; clone_size: NA
cdr3_aa: CSAADGLNTEAFF; cdr3_nt: TGCAGTGCTGCCGACGGGCTGAACACTGAAGCTTTCTTT; v_call: TRBV20-1; j_call: TRBJ1-1; d_call: NA; clone_size: once